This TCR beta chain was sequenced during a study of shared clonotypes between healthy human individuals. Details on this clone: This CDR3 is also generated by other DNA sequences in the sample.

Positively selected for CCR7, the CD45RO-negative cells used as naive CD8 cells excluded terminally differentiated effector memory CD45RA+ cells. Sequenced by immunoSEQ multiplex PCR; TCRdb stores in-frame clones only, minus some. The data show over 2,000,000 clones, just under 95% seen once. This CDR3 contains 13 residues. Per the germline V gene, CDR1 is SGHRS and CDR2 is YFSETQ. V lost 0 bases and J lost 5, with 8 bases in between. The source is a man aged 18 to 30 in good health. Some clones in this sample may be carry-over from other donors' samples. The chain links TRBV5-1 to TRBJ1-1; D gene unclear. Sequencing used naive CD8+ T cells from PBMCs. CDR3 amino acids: CASSLEGPTEAFF. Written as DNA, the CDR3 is TGCGCCAGCAGCTTGGAAGGTCCTACTGAAGCTTTCTTT.